Listed below are T cell receptor beta chains from one sample, sequenced in a study of blood T cell repertoires in COVID-19. Measured with immunoSEQ multiplex PCR; TCRdb has only the in-frame clones, and not every one. The table shows some 150,000 clones, with around 82% occurring only once. The sequenced material came from peripheral blood. The receptors stem from a man aged 55 to 70 with active or convalescent COVID-19. CDR3s include the opening cysteine and the closing phenylalanine or tryptophan. The D gene is left open where the match is weak. Clone size appears in some rows only: once, few, many, or a class for an expanded clone.

d_call | j_call | clone_size | v_call | cdr3_aa | cdr3_nt
NA | TRBJ2-1 | NA | TRBV2 | CASKNLDGSYNEQFF | TGTGCCAGCAAAAACCTTGACGGGAGTTACAATGAGCAGTTCTTC
TRBD1 | TRBJ1-4 | NA | TRBV4-3 | CASSHQTTGTGGPNNEKLFF | TGCGCCAGCAGCCACCAGACAACCGGGACAGGGGGCCCTAATAATGAAAAACTGTTTTTT
NA | TRBJ2-3 | NA | TRBV5-6 | CASSFSGTSTDTQYF | TGTGCCAGCAGCTTTTCCGGGACTAGCACAGATACGCAGTATTTT
TRBD2 | TRBJ2-2 | once | TRBV5-6 | CASTIAGGGTGELFF | TGTGCCAGCACCATAGCGGGAGGGGGCACCGGGGAGCTGTTTTTT
NA | TRBJ2-3 | NA | TRBV29-1 | CSVGLRGDTDTQYF | TGCAGCGTTGGACTGCGGGGCGACACAGATACGCAGTATTTT
TRBD1 | TRBJ2-7 | NA | TRBV7-2 | CASSLDWDRRSREQYF | TGTGCCAGCAGCTTAGACTGGGACAGGAGGTCTCGCGAGCAGTACTTC
NA | TRBJ2-7 | NA | TRBV6-2/TRBV6-3 | CASSPSGTHSYEQYF | TGTGCCAGCAGCCCCTCGGGGACACACTCCTACGAGCAGTACTTC
TRBD2 | TRBJ2-7 | once | TRBV18 | CASSPPRRLAGGSHEQYF | TGTGCCAGCTCACCCCCCCGGCGTCTGGCGGGAGGGAGCCACGAGCAGTACTTC
NA | TRBJ1-2 | few | TRBV24-1 | CATRDPGSYGYTF | TGTGCCACCAGGGATCCTGGGAGCTATGGCTACACCTTC
TRBD1 | TRBJ1-5 | once | TRBV23-1 | CASSLDRENQPQHF | TGCGCCAGCAGTCTCGACAGGGAGAATCAGCCCCAGCATTTT